This is a list of T cell receptor beta chains from one sample in a study of T cell responses to AZD1222 COVID-19 vaccine. This table comes from immunoSEQ multiplex PCR, and its TCRdb copy is limited to in-frame clones, with some not included. The sample includes some 140,000 clones, roughly 90% of them seen just once. The material was peripheral blood, obtained on day 0 of AZD1222 vaccination. The receptors originated from an adult in good health. Both conserved end residues are part of each CDR3. Each record gives: V gene, CDR3 length, CDR3 protein.

TRBV5-1 | 15 | CASSPGGTRTDEQFF
TRBV7-9 | 16 | CASSIHRDRAAGELFF
TRBV18 | 14 | CASSAGTGLYGYTF
TRBV21-1 | 13 | CASTRGAYQPQHF
TRBV29-1 | 16 | CSVVVRGTSGSDTQYF
TRBV7-2 | 15 | CASSPSGPNTGELFF
TRBV25-1 | 16 | CASGEISGRAYNEQFF
TRBV10-3 | 14 | CAISLGLVGGEQYF
TRBV7-2 | 18 | CASSLPRTSGPTSYEQYF
TRBV28 | 15 | CASRPRLMANTEAFF
TRBV5-1 | 13 | CASSRSPEETQYF
TRBV10-3 | 11 | CAIRRKDEQFF
TRBV3-1/TRBV3-2 | 16 | CASSLRGGGPWNEQFF
TRBV29-1 | 14 | CSVSGDPSSYGYTF
TRBV7-3 | 15 | CASSLGRTGANVLTF
TRBV30 | 11 | CAWSPGQSQYF
TRBV27 | 14 | CASSSDRGHYGYTF
TRBV5-1 | 15 | CASSGADSPSSPLHF
TRBV3-1/TRBV3-2 | 16 | CASSQDLAGPASQPFF
TRBV13 | 15 | CASSLDDRLGYEQYF
TRBV12-2 | 18 | CASRLEPPGQDATDTQYF
TRBV7-8 | 13 | CASSLEIRNEQFF
TRBV7-2 | 14 | CASSLDYGADGYTF
TRBV5-1 | 15 | CASSLEGGLDTEAFF
TRBV28 | 15 | CASSFSGRFDYEQYF
TRBV29-1 | 12 | CSVFADTDTQYF
TRBV15 | 16 | CATSRSLDGPTGELFF
TRBV6-2/TRBV6-3 | 14 | CASSYSGGTGTQYF
TRBV19 | 16 | CASRPRTGTGANEQFF
TRBV19 | 13 | CASKYEGEYGYTF
TRBV29-1 | 16 | CSVELWASRSTDTQYF
TRBV4-2 | 14 | CASSQDKGTGGYTF
TRBV7-2 | 18 | CASSLGPSGVAGVETQYF
TRBV9 | 15 | CASSAATGPNEKLFF